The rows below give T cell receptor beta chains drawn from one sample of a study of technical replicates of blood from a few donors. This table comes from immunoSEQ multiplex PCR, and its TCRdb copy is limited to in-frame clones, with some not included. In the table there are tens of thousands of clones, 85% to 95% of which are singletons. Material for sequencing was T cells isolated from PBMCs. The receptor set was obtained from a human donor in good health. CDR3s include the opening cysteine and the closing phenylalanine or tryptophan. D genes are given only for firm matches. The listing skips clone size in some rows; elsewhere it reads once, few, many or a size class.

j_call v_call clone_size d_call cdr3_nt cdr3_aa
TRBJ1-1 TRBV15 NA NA TGTGCCACCAGCAGGAAGACTGGAAATGAAGCTTTCTTT CATSRKTGNEAFF
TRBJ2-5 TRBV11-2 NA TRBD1 TGTGCCAGCACCGATGCGGACAGGGGATATCAAGAGACCCAGTACTTC CASTDADRGYQETQYF
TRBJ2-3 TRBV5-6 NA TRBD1 TGTGCCAGCAGTTACGACAGGGGAGTAACAGATACGCAGTATTTT CASSYDRGVTDTQYF
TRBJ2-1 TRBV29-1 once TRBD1 TGCAGCGCGGAGGACAGGGTAAATGAGCAGTTCTTC CSAEDRVNEQFF
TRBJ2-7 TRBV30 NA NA TGTGCCTGCCCTGCGGGGACGGGCTACGAGCAGTACTTC CACPAGTGYEQYF
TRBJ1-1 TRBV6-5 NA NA TGTGCCAGCAGTTATAAGCCCGGGAGGGGCACTGAAGCTTTCTTT CASSYKPGRGTEAFF
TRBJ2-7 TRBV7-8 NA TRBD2 TGTGCCAGCAGTTTAGGTAGCGGGAGCTTTTACGAGCAGTACTTC CASSLGSGSFYEQYF
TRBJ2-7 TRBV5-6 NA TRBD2 TGTGCCAGCAGCTTTGGAGGCGGGGGGTCCTACGAGCAGTACTTC CASSFGGGGSYEQYF
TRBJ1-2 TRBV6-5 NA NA TGTGCCAGCAGTTCCTCCGGGGAGATCGGCTACACCTTC CASSSSGEIGYTF
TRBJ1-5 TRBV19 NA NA TGTGCCAGTAGGGCAGGACAGATAAATCAGCCCCAGCATTTT CASRAGQINQPQHF
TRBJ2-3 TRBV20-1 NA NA TGCAGTGCAGAACACACAGATACGCAGTATTTT CSAEHTDTQYF
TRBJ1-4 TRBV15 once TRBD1 TGTGCCACCAGCCACAGGGGGGGAAATGAAAAACTGTTTTTT CATSHRGGNEKLFF
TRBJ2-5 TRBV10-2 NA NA TGCGCCAGCAGTGAGATGGTAGCTGAGACCCAGTACTTC CASSEMVAETQYF
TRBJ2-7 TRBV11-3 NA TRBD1 TGTGCCAGCAGCTACGGGACAGGACTCTTTTACGAGCAGTACTTC CASSYGTGLFYEQYF
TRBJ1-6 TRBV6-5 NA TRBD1 TGTGCCAGCCGCCAACAGGGGGCACAGTCACCCCTCCACTTT CASRQQGAQSPLHF
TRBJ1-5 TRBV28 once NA TGTGCCAGCAGTAAGACCCGCCAGGGCATGTTTTATCAGCCCCAGCATTTT CASSKTRQGMFYQPQHF
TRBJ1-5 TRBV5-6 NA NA TGTGCCAGCAGCTTGGGACTGACGAATGGGCCCCAGCATTTT CASSLGLTNGPQHF
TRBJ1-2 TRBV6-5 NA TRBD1 TGTGCCAGCAGTCGCGACAGGGGGCAGGGCTACACCTTC CASSRDRGQGYTF
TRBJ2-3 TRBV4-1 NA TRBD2 TGCGCCAGCAGCCAAGGTGAAACTAGCGGGAGAACAGATACGCAGTATTTT CASSQGETSGRTDTQYF